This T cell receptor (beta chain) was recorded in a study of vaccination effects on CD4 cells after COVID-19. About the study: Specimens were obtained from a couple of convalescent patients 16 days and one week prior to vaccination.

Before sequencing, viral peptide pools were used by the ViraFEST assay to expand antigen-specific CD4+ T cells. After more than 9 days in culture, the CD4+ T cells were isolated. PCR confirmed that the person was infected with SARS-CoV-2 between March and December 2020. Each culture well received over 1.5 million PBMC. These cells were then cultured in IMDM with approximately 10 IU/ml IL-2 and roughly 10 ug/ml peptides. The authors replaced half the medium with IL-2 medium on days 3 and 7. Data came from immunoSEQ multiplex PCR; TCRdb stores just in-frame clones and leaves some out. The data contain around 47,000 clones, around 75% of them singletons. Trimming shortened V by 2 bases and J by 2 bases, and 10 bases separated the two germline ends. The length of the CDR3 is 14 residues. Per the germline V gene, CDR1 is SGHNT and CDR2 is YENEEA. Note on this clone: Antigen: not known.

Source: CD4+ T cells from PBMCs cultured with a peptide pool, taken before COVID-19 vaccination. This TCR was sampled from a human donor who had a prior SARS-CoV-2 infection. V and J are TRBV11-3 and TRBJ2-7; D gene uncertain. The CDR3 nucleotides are TGTGCCAGCAGCTTACGTATAAAACCCTACGAGCAGTACTTC. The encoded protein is CASSLRIKPYEQYF.